One sample yielded the 2 T cell receptor beta chains listed below, sequenced in a study of beta chain features in type 1 diabetes (dated by TCRdb to the late 2010s). The library relied on the immunoSEQ multiplex PCR assay. The entire amount of isolated RNA was reverse transcribed using the High Capacity cDNA Reverse Transcription Kit, so the sequenced TCRB transcripts were expressed ones. As stored in TCRdb, this immuneACCESS dataset retains in-frame rearrangements with V and J assigned. A fraction of the clones does not appear; measured against another copy, unresolved V genes explain less than half of the discrepancy, and the remainder lacks a known reason. For this sample the table gives roughly 380,000 clones, of which 15% to 20% were detected only once. Of the sample, 0.035% to 0.05% is held by the ten largest clones. Sequenced material: naive CD4+ T cells from blood. The sample's cell subset or site label, in plain terms: true naive CD4+ T cells. All receptors come from a woman between 18 and 29 years old in good health.

This clone was recorded a few times. The CDR3 DNA sequence: TGTGCCAACGGGGGGGGCAACACCGGGGAGCTGTTTTTT. Protein product: CANGGGNTGELFF. The gene calls are TRBV11-2 and TRBJ2-2, with 8 nucleotides matching TRBD2. From germline, CDR1 is SGHAT and CDR2 FQNNGV. The junction had 3 bases not matched to a gene; V was cut back by 10 bases and J by 2 bases. The CDR3 is made up of 13 amino acids.

This clone was seen a handful of times. The chain employs TRBV2 and TRBJ1-6; D is undetermined. Germline CDR1 is SNHLY and CDR2 is FYNNEI. The CDR3 is 14 amino acids. Between the trimmed V and J ends, which lost 4 bases and 7 bases, there was a span of 11 bases. The CDR3 DNA follows: TGTGCCAGCAGTGCTACAGATTGGAATTCACCCCTCCACTTT. Protein sequence: CASSATDWNSPLHF.